These T cell receptor beta chains were read from a single sample in a study of cytomegalovirus exposure and HLA in healthy donors. The table came from immunoSEQ multiplex PCR; TCRdb's copy has only in-frame clones and leaves some out. The table has 200,000 to 250,000 clones, approximately 80% seen once; the top ten hold roughly 15%. The sample consisted of PBMCs. The receptors come from a man in his forties or fifties in good health and CMV-seronegative. Both conserved end residues are part of each CDR3.

v_gene: TRBV5-1
CDR3aa: CASSFGGSYEQYF

v_gene: TRBV4-3
CDR3aa: CASGRTGQDTYEQYF

v_gene: TRBV30
CDR3aa: CAWSVSRGRNNEQFF

v_gene: TRBV15
CDR3aa: CATSRLYGQGKTGELFF

v_gene: TRBV5-8
CDR3aa: CASSQRVNQETQYF

v_gene: TRBV7-2
CDR3aa: CASSQTGSTEAFF

v_gene: TRBV28
CDR3aa: CASRGQAGYNQPQHF

v_gene: TRBV18
CDR3aa: CASSQKRDTGELFF

v_gene: TRBV10-3
CDR3aa: CAISPWTGEAEQFF

v_gene: TRBV28
CDR3aa: CASSLLAGGPNYEQYF

v_gene: TRBV6-4
CDR3aa: CASSAGRDNEQFF

v_gene: TRBV14
CDR3aa: CASSQDSQGGRSYNSPLHF

v_gene: TRBV5-1
CDR3aa: CASRLSAGELSYEQYF

v_gene: TRBV27
CDR3aa: CASSLSVAVETQYF

v_gene: TRBV7-2
CDR3aa: CASSFDRAEYNEQFF

v_gene: TRBV5-4
CDR3aa: CASSPTGADTDTQYF

v_gene: TRBV12-5
CDR3aa: CASGPLEGSTEAFF

v_gene: TRBV7-7
CDR3aa: CASSLRIGETQYF

v_gene: TRBV5-1
CDR3aa: CASTRTGTENTEAFF

v_gene: TRBV28
CDR3aa: CASSLQGAQGYTF

v_gene: TRBV29-1
CDR3aa: CSGKGASDTGELFF

v_gene: TRBV6-5
CDR3aa: CASSPGLGAGYGYTF

v_gene: TRBV10-1
CDR3aa: CASSEGIAGETDTQYF

v_gene: TRBV6-1
CDR3aa: CASRESREQYF

v_gene: TRBV5-1
CDR3aa: CASTVAGPNTGELFF

v_gene: TRBV4-2
CDR3aa: CASSPRTSGGIEQFF

v_gene: TRBV13
CDR3aa: CASSKGGPSGELFF

v_gene: TRBV4-2
CDR3aa: CASSQDTRTEQYF

v_gene: TRBV6-6
CDR3aa: CASSYGQGNQPQHF

v_gene: TRBV19
CDR3aa: CASSQNSGVANEQFF

v_gene: TRBV28
CDR3aa: CASNGGGWLTRTEAFF

v_gene: TRBV27
CDR3aa: CASSLFPGQGTGELFF

v_gene: TRBV27
CDR3aa: CASKFLQGQETQYF

v_gene: TRBV4-3
CDR3aa: CASSQVPGEGEKLFF

v_gene: TRBV9
CDR3aa: CASSVSRTGKHYGYTF

v_gene: TRBV5-1
CDR3aa: CASSTQGGGSYNEQFF

v_gene: TRBV18
CDR3aa: CASSPVTGTVQETQYF

v_gene: TRBV6-1
CDR3aa: CASSYRGLNTEAFF

v_gene: TRBV29-1
CDR3aa: CSGLRGYEQYF

v_gene: TRBV5-5
CDR3aa: CASSPDGGPNEKLFF

v_gene: TRBV7-2
CDR3aa: CASSSPKVGGRMGYTF

v_gene: TRBV7-2
CDR3aa: CASSLGAVAGVYEQYF

v_gene: TRBV5-4
CDR3aa: CASSLVGQNSPLHF

v_gene: TRBV28
CDR3aa: CASSLPTGNQPQHF

v_gene: TRBV19
CDR3aa: CASSMGRQGTEAFF